The rows below give T cell receptor beta chains drawn from one sample of a study of blood T cell repertoires in COVID-19. The protocol was immunoSEQ multiplex PCR, while the TCRdb copy is restricted to in-frame clones and leaves out a portion. The sample consists of over 450,000 clones, around nine tenths of them appearing once. The sample comprised peripheral blood. These receptors originate from a woman in her fifties or sixties with COVID-19, enrolled during active disease. The CDR3 runs from the conserved cysteine through the conserved F or W. A D gene is named only where the DNA matches it firmly. Where a row states a size, it is once, few, many or the class of an expanded clone; other rows omit it.

d_call j_call v_call clone_size cdr3_aa cdr3_nt
- TRBJ1-4 TRBV30 - CAWSVKDPGGDEKLFF TGTGCCTGGAGTGTAAAGGATCCGGGAGGGGATGAAAAACTGTTTTTT
TRBD1 TRBJ1-2 TRBV24-1 - CATSRQGGYGYTF TGTGCCACCAGCCGACAGGGTGGATATGGCTACACCTTC
- TRBJ2-6 TRBV6-5 once CASRTTGTGANVLTF TGTGCCAGCAGAACCACAGGGACTGGGGCCAACGTCCTGACTTTC
TRBD2 TRBJ2-3 TRBV7-2 - CASSSPRLAGTDTQYF TGTGCCAGCAGCTCCCCCCGACTAGCGGGCACAGATACGCAGTATTTT
TRBD1 TRBJ1-2 TRBV10-3 - CAISAGTAPHYGYTF TGTGCCATCAGTGCGGGGACAGCACCTCACTATGGCTACACCTTC
- TRBJ1-2 TRBV7-9 - CASSLNEDRVTF TGTGCCAGCAGCTTAAACGAAGATCGGGTAACCTTC
- TRBJ2-5 TRBV24-1 - CATSDPAGASRETQYF TGTGCCACCAGTGACCCGGCGGGGGCCAGCCGGGAGACCCAGTACTTC
TRBD1 TRBJ2-7 TRBV3-1/TRBV3-2 - CASSLDGTGLYEQYF TGTGCCAGCAGCCTAGACGGGACAGGGCTCTACGAGCAGTACTTC
- TRBJ1-1 TRBV18 - CASSPSQLRGINTEAFF TGTGCCAGCTCACCAAGTCAACTTCGGGGTATAAACACTGAAGCTTTCTTT
- TRBJ1-1 TRBV10-3 few CAISEGGFLYTEAFF TGTGCCATCAGTGAGGGGGGCTTCCTTTACACTGAAGCTTTCTTT
- TRBJ1-1 TRBV11-2 - CASLLWGGTEAFF TGTGCGAGCCTTCTGTGGGGGGGGACTGAAGCTTTCTTT
- TRBJ1-1 TRBV7-2 - CAVQDPGDTEAFF TGTGCCGTACAGGACCCAGGGGACACTGAAGCTTTCTTT
- TRBJ1-4 TRBV3-1/TRBV3-2 - CASSQGGVKLFF TGTGCCAGCAGCCAAGGGGGGGTGAAACTGTTTTTT
- TRBJ2-1 TRBV9 - CASSLVPSSYNEQFF TGTGCCAGCTCCCTGGTCCCTAGCTCCTACAATGAGCAGTTCTTC
- TRBJ1-5 TRBV7-5 - CARSPGGAGKCNQPQHF TGTGCCAGAAGCCCCGGAGGGGCAGGGAAATGCAATCAGCCCCAGCATTTT
- TRBJ1-1 TRBV24-1 - CATSDHAGGEAFF TGTGCCACCAGTGACCACGCGGGCGGTGAAGCTTTCTTT